These 7 T cell receptor beta chains were sequenced from one sample in a study of prognosis after radiotherapy for stage I lung cancer. Using two-round multiplex PCR, the authors amplified TCR beta CDR3 from genomic DNA. Primers targeting each individual TRBV and TRBJ gene were applied in first-round PCR. Using its own MiXCR run on the multiplex PCR reads, TCRdb lists one record per CDR3 protein. Among 59,000 or so distinct CDR3 sequences, 26% were seen once, and the ten largest hold about 7.5%. The source was PBMCs, collected before or after stereotactic body radiation therapy (not recorded which). The receptors derive from a donor over 45 with non-small cell lung cancer.

This clonotype has at least ten counts. This chain connects TRBV14 to TRBJ2-7, with D perhaps TRBD1 (8 bases). Germline V gene lookup returns CDR1 SGHDN and CDR2 FVKESK. The V gene lost 3 bases and the J gene lost 9 bases, with 15 bases spanning the gap. The CDR3 covers 13 residues. CDR3 protein: CASSHGQGGVQYF. The CDR3 DNA reads TGTGCCAGCAGCCATGGACAGGGAGGGGTGCAGTACTTC.

This clonotype was counted many times. V usage is TRBV5-4 and J usage is TRBJ2-5; D possibly corresponds to TRBD2 (5 bases). CDR3 length equals 16 residues. Trimming pared 3 bases from V and 2 bases from J, leaving 17 bases between. Germline V gene data show CDR1 as SGHNT and CDR2 as YYREEE (reference sequence). CDR3 nucleotide sequence: TGTGCCAGCAGCTCTGGTGGGAGCCAACGTCAAGAGACCCAGTACTTC. It yields the protein CASSSGGSQRQETQYF.

The chain employs TRBV9 and TRBJ2-5; 15 bases match TRBD2. This CDR3 is built from 15 residues. V shed 9 bases and J 1 base; nucleotides not matched to a gene: 4. The germline CDR1 and CDR2 sequences are SGDLS and YYNGEE. CDR3 coding DNA: TGTGCCACCGAGGGACTAGCGGGGGGCCAAGAGACCCAGTACTTC. Translated: CATEGLAGGQETQYF. The full variable domain, its missing parts supplied by reference TRBV9 and TRBJ2-5, is DSGVTQTPKHLITATGQRVTLRCSPRSGDLSVYWYQQSLDQGLQFLIQYYNGEERAKGNILERFSAQQFPDLHSELNLSSLELGDSALYFCATEGLAGGQETQYFGPGTRLLVL.

Many counts were recorded for this clonotype. J is TRBJ1-2 and V is TRBV5-6; D remains ambiguous. From germline, CDR1 is SGHDT and CDR2 YYEEEE. Trimming stripped 4 bases from V and 2 bases from J, with 12 bases between. The CDR3 runs to 14 residues. In DNA, the CDR3 is TGTGCCAGCAGCCCACAAGTATCCAACTATGGCTACACCTTC. Translated, it gives CASSPQVSNYGYTF.

This clonotype was seen many times. The chain joins TRBV12-3 or TRBV12-4 to TRBJ1-4; 9 bases are a match to TRBD1. This CDR3 is built from 14 residues. V shed 6 bases, J shed 5 bases, and the junction held 4 bases outside the gene matches. CDR3 region: CASRSGTGNEKLFF. DNA for the CDR3: TGTGCCAGCAGGAGCGGGACAGGGAATGAAAAACTGTTTTTT.

This clonotype showed up many times. CDR3 DNA sequence: TGTGCCAGCAGCTTAGGCGGACAGGGTAATAATCAGCCCCAGCATTTT. Translation: CASSLGGQGNNQPQHF. The chain joins TRBV7-9 to TRBJ1-5, with 8 nucleotides matching TRBD1. V lost 1 base to trimming and J lost 4 bases; unmatched junction nucleotides: 6. Germline V gene data show CDR1 as SEHNR and CDR2 as FQNEAQ (reference sequence). CDR3 length equals 16 residues.

This clonotype was detected many times. The rearrangement links TRBV5-1 to TRBJ2-5; a weak D match, TRBD2 (5 bases). Trimming shortened V by 0 bases and J by 2 bases, and 17 bases separated the two germline ends. Germline CDR1 reads SGHRS; CDR2 reads YFSETQ. The CDR3 contains 17 residues. The CDR3 DNA reads as TGCGCCAGCAGCTTGGTCTACCGGGGTGGGCAGCAAGAGACCCAGTACTTC. It is translated as CASSLVYRGGQQETQYF.